The clone carrying this T cell receptor (beta chain) is a singleton in its sample. What it binds is unknown. This specimen comes from a study of shared clonotypes between healthy human individuals. Study-level findings and limits: What rarefaction showed was incomplete sorted-subset sequencing despite large depth.

With CCR7-negative CD45RA+ TemRA cells, CD45RO+ cells were combined in CD8 memory. As originally analysed: For the immunoSEQ data, sequences were junction-only without quality scores, so filtering differed. This table comes from immunoSEQ multiplex PCR, and its TCRdb copy is limited to in-frame clones, with some not included. V, J and clone size were drawn from that table, and D and trimming were deduced from the DNA. Found here are around 690,000 clones, 90% of them singletons; the top ten hold approximately 35%. V was clipped by 2 bases and J by 7 bases, with 9 bases between them. The V gene's germline CDR1 is MNHNY and CDR2 SVGAGI (reference sequence). The CDR3 is made up of 12 amino acids.

The receptor comes from a man younger than 35 in good health. Some clones in this sample may be carry-over from other donors' samples. This chain uses TRBV6-6 with TRBJ2-7; D gene ambiguous. The sequenced sample consisted of memory CD8+ T cells from PBMCs. Subset reported: CD45RO+ cells pooled with CCR7-negative TemRA cells. The CDR3 nucleotides read TGTGCCAGCAGTTACGGGTTGGGGGAGCAGTACTTC. This sequence encodes CASSYGLGEQYF.